This TCR beta chain was captured by sequencing in a study of cytomegalovirus exposure and HLA in healthy donors. The CDR3 runs 13 residues. Trimming removed 2 bases at V and 8 bases at J, with 9 bases between. The germline CDR1 and CDR2 sequences are MNHEY and SVGAGI. Vbeta (60) and Jbeta (13) primers were used in the PCR. The table came from immunoSEQ multiplex PCR; TCRdb's copy has only in-frame clones and leaves some out. The table records around 150,000 clones, about 76% of them present only once. This TCR was sampled from a human donor in good health. The chain employs TRBV6-5 and TRBJ1-4; no definite D call. Input material: PBMCs. The CDR3 bases are TGTGCCAGCAGTTACGGCAGAGGAGAAAAACTGTTTTTT. Translating gives CASSYGRGEKLFF.